Presented here are 31 T cell receptor beta chains from one specimen sequenced in a study of shared clonotypes between healthy human individuals. Libraries were prepared by immunoSEQ multiplex PCR; TCRdb keeps only in-frame clonotypes and omits some of them. Here the sample spans some 1,600,000 clones, about 98% being singletons. Input material: naive CD4+ T cells sorted from blood. Subset noted: CD45RA+ positively selected. The receptors were gathered from a man in his thirties or forties in good health.

The chain recombines TRBV5-8 with TRBJ1-4; D not resolved. The V gene lost 4 bases and the J gene lost 1 base, with 23 bases spanning the gap. The germline V gene encodes CDR1 SGHTS and CDR2 YDEGEE. This CDR3 is built from 19 residues. The CDR3 nucleotides are TGTGCCAGCAGCCATAGGACTCTCCAACGCGCTGGAACTAATGAAAAACTGTTTTTT. This encodes CASSHRTLQRAGTNEKLFF.

The V and J genes are TRBV28 and TRBJ1-1; no clear D gene. The length of the CDR3 is 12 residues. Germline CDR1 and CDR2: MDHEN and SYDVKM. V was trimmed by 8 bases and J by 3 bases, leaving 10 bases between them. The CDR3 sequence: CASGVEYTEAFF. CDR3 sequence (DNA): TGTGCCAGCGGTGTGGAGTACACTGAAGCTTTCTTT.

V is TRBV6-5 and J is TRBJ1-1, with a tentative D call TRBD1 (5 bases). CDR3 length equals 15 residues. V was shortened by 4 bases and J by 1 base, with 13 bases between the two germline ends. Germline CDR1 MNHEY, CDR2 SVGAGI. The CDR3 reads CASSSSGRGNTEAFF. Here the CDR3 DNA reads TGTGCCAGCAGTTCCTCAGGGCGGGGGAACACTGAAGCTTTCTTT.

The CDR3 region is CASGLNRDSGTDTQYF. CDR3 in DNA: TGTGCTAGTGGTTTAAACAGGGACAGCGGCACAGATACGCAGTATTTT. This chain joins TRBV12-5 and TRBJ2-3; TRBD1 agrees at 7 bases. CDR3 size: 16 residues. V shed 3 bases, J shed 1 base, and the junction held 7 bases outside the gene matches. The germline gives CDR1 LGHNT, CDR2 FRNRAP.

The chain recombines TRBV5-6 with TRBJ2-7; 7 bases align to TRBD2. The V gene's germline CDR1 is SGHDT and CDR2 YYEEEE. J gave up 2 bases and V 1 base, and 9 bases lay outside the gene matches. The CDR3 spans 16 residues. CDR3 sequence reads: CASSLSGMSRTYEQYF. CDR3 DNA sequence: TGTGCCAGCAGCTTGAGCGGGATGTCTCGGACCTACGAGCAGTACTTC.

As regards this clone: Other nucleotide sequences in the sample specify the same CDR3. The V gene is TRBV5-4, the J gene TRBJ1-2; D is perhaps TRBD1 (5 bases). The CDR3 is made up of 13 amino acids. V lost 2 bases and J lost 1, with 6 bases in between. The germline gives CDR1 SGHNT, CDR2 YYREEE (reference sequence). The CDR3 nucleotides read TGTGCCAGCAGCTTCCAGGGTAACTATGGCTACACCTTC. Its protein is CASSFQGNYGYTF.

The chain is built from TRBV30 and TRBJ1-2; D unclear. In germline, CDR1 is GTSNPN, CDR2 SVGIG (reference sequence). V lost 0 bases, J lost 5 bases, and 22 bases lay in between. The CDR3 extends over 17 amino acids. The CDR3 region has the DNA TGTGCCTGGAGTGTACGCCCGAACATCCTCACGAGGTATGGCTACACCTTC. Its protein is CAWSVRPNILTRYGYTF.

The rearrangement uses TRBV16 and TRBJ1-5; D remains unclear. Trimming removed 0 bases from V and 4 bases from J, with 7 bases in between. The V gene's germline CDR1 is KGHSY and CDR2 FQNENV. The CDR3 covers 14 residues. CDR3 protein: CASSQSGRNQPQHF. The DNA for the CDR3 is TGTGCCAGCAGCCAATCGGGGAGAAATCAGCCCCAGCATTTT.

V and J are TRBV28 and TRBJ1-1, with 10 bases lining up with TRBD1. J gave up 6 bases and V 5 bases, and 9 bases lay outside the gene matches. The V gene's germline CDR1 is MDHEN and CDR2 SYDVKM. The CDR3 runs 15 residues. CDR3 region: CASSKPGQGFAEAFF. CDR3 bases: TGTGCCAGCAGTAAGCCGGGACAGGGGTTCGCTGAAGCTTTCTTT.

V usage is TRBV5-6 and J usage is TRBJ1-4, with a weak D call TRBD1 (5 bases). V was pared by 4 bases and J by 4 bases, with 14 bases between. This CDR3 is 15 amino acids long. Germline V gene lookup returns CDR1 SGHDT and CDR2 YYEEEE. This chain's CDR3 is CASSPWDGGNEKLFF. Here the CDR3 DNA reads TGTGCCAGCAGCCCCTGGGACGGAGGTAATGAAAAACTGTTTTTT.

The gene calls are TRBV9 and TRBJ2-3, with 9 nucleotides matching TRBD2. Germline trimming cut 4 bases from V and 4 bases from J; bases unmatched to any gene: 10. This CDR3 is 16 amino acids long. Germline V CDR1 and CDR2: SGDLS, YYNGEE. The CDR3 sequence: CASSSMGGRGSDTQYF. CDR3 in DNA: TGTGCCAGCAGCTCCATGGGCGGGAGGGGTTCAGATACGCAGTATTTT.

V is TRBV7-9 and J is TRBJ1-5; TRBD1 matches 7 bases. V shed 4 bases and J 6 bases; nucleotides not matched to a gene: 6. Germline V lookup: CDR1 SEHNR, CDR2 FQNEAQ (reference sequence). The CDR3 is 14 amino acids. The CDR3 region has the DNA TGTGCCAGCAGCTCCACAGGGGCAGGTCAGCCCCAGCATTTT. It codes for CASSSTGAGQPQHF.

The V and J genes are TRBV7-2 and TRBJ1-4, with a weak D call TRBD1 (6 bases). Between the trimmed V and J ends, which lost 5 bases and 7 bases, there was a span of 17 bases. CDR1 is SGHTA and CDR2 is FQGNSA in the germline V gene. The CDR3 is made up of 15 amino acids. CDR3 protein: CASSRTRGLSEKLFF. For the CDR3, the DNA is TGTGCCAGCAGCCGGACCAGGGGCTTAAGTGAAAAACTGTTTTTT.

A word on this clone: Distinct nucleotide sequences in the sample also encode this CDR3. The genes are TRBV5-1 and TRBJ1-1; D ambiguous. Germline V gene sequence: CDR1 SGHRS, CDR2 YFSETQ. Trimming shortened V by 1 base and J by 3 bases, and 7 bases separated the two germline ends. The CDR3 extends over 13 amino acids. The DNA of the CDR3 is TGCGCCAGCAGCTTGCTCGTGGACACTGAAGCTTTCTTT. Protein sequence: CASSLLVDTEAFF. The full variable domain, its missing parts supplied by reference TRBV5-1 and TRBJ1-1, is KAGVTQTPRYLIKTRGQQVTLSCSPISGHRSVSWYQQTPGQGLQFLFEYFSETQRNKGNFPGRFSGRQFSNSRSEMNVSTLELGDSALYLCASSLLVDTEAFFGQGTRLTVV.

This rearrangement joins TRBV5-6 to TRBJ2-1, with TRBD1 matching over 8 bases. This CDR3 region has 15 residues. CDR1 is SGHDT, CDR2 YYEEEE, per germline. Germline trimming cut 0 bases from V and 9 bases from J; bases unmatched to any gene: 8. Written as DNA, the CDR3 is TGTGCCAGCAGCTTGGGACAGGGGCTGCACGGTGAGCAGTTCTTC. This sequence encodes CASSLGQGLHGEQFF.

The chain carries TRBV29-1 and TRBJ1-2; tentatively, D is TRBD1 (5 bases). The CDR3 covers 14 residues. The V end was cut by 5 bases, the J end by 3 bases, with 16 bases between. The germline gives CDR1 SQVTM, CDR2 ANQGSEA. The CDR3 DNA reads TGCAGCGTTCCCGGCGGGAGGGGTGACTATGGCTACACCTTC. Amino acid sequence: CSVPGGRGDYGYTF.

This sequence joins TRBV11-2 and TRBJ1-3; D is unclear. This CDR3 has 14 residues. V lost 4 bases to trimming and J lost 3 bases, with 10 bases between them. From germline, CDR1 is SGHAT and CDR2 FQNNGV. CDR3 DNA sequence: TGTGCCAGCAGCTCGGTAATCCTTGGAAACACCATATATTTT. It yields the protein CASSSVILGNTIYF.

The V gene is TRBV7-9, the J gene TRBJ1-2; 8 bases are shared with TRBD1. Per the germline V gene, CDR1 is SEHNR and CDR2 is FQNEAQ (reference sequence). V lost 4 bases, J lost 6 bases, and 19 bases stayed unmatched. The CDR3 runs to 18 residues. CDR3 protein: CASSSNLENRDRSHGYTF. The DNA of the CDR3 is TGTGCCAGCAGCTCCAACCTCGAAAACCGGGACAGGAGTCATGGCTACACCTTC.

This clone was counted a single time. Different DNA sequences within this sample yield the same CDR3. The CDR3 sequence: CASSVELAGGNEQFF. In DNA, the CDR3 is TGTGCCAGCAGCGTAGAACTAGCGGGAGGGAATGAGCAGTTCTTC. The chain links TRBV9 to TRBJ2-1; 13 bases match TRBD2. After removal of 0 bases from V and 7 bases from J, the junction contained 1 base not matched to a gene. The CDR3 is 15 residues long. Germline V gene data show CDR1 as SGDLS and CDR2 as YYNGEE.

The chain recombines TRBV4-1 with TRBJ2-1; D may match TRBD1 or TRBD2 (7 bases each). CDR1 MGHRA and CDR2 YSYEKL come from the germline V gene. V lost 3 bases, J lost 10 bases, and 25 bases lay in between. The CDR3 totals 17 residues. The chain's CDR3 is CASSHPTRGGRVHEQFF. DNA for the CDR3: TGCGCCAGCAGCCACCCGACCAGGGGGGGAAGGGTTCACGAGCAGTTCTTC.

V and J are TRBV6-1 and TRBJ2-7; D is ambiguous. The CDR3 covers 13 residues. The V end lost 7 bases, the J end lost 0 bases, and 10 bases lay between the germline ends. Germline CDR1 is MNHNS and CDR2 is SASEGT. The CDR3 is CASNILSSYEQYF. The CDR3 bases are TGTGCCAGCAACATACTAAGCTCCTACGAGCAGTACTTC.

The CDR3 is CASSYSPLKRELFF. The CDR3 DNA reads as TGTGCCAGCAGTTACTCGCCCTTAAAAAGGGAGCTGTTTTTT. The V gene is TRBV6-5, the J gene TRBJ2-2, with D unresolved. Germline CDR1 MNHEY, CDR2 SVGAGI. V lost 0 bases to trimming and J lost 9 bases, with 11 bases between them. CDR3 size: 14 residues.

The V call is TRBV4-2, the J call TRBJ2-2; D is perhaps TRBD1 (6 bases). From germline, CDR1 is LGHNA and CDR2 YNFKEQ. The CDR3 extends over 15 amino acids. Trimming cost V 4 bases and J 1 base, with 10 bases left between them. The CDR3 here is CASSPGQRNTGELFF. The CDR3 DNA is TGTGCCAGCAGCCCCGGACAGAGGAACACCGGGGAGCTGTTTTTT.

This chain links TRBV29-1 with TRBJ2-7, with 10 bases fitting TRBD2. V lost 4 bases and J lost 0; bases outside the gene matches: 15. Germline V gene data show CDR1 as SQVTM and CDR2 as ANQGSEA. This CDR3 has 18 amino acids. For the CDR3, the DNA is TGCAGCGTTGCGTCGCTAGCGGGAGTGATGGGTAACTCCTACGAGCAGTACTTC. This sequence encodes CSVASLAGVMGNSYEQYF.

The rearrangement uses TRBV18 and TRBJ2-5, with D maybe TRBD2 (5 bases). The germline V gene has CDR1 KGHSH and CDR2 LQKENI. The CDR3 is 14 residues long. Trimming left V 5 bases short and J 9 bases short, with 19 bases between. The chain's CDR3 is CASSESSAYDAQYF. The DNA of the CDR3 is TGTGCCAGCTCAGAAAGTAGCGCCTACGACGCCCAGTACTTC.

Comments on this clone: The same CDR3 can be traced to other DNA sequences in this sample. The chain employs TRBV9 and TRBJ2-3, with a weak D call TRBD2 (5 bases). This CDR3 region has 15 residues. Germline lookup yields CDR1 SGDLS and CDR2 YYNGEE. Trimming pared 2 bases from V and 0 bases from J, leaving 10 bases between. The CDR3, as DNA: TGTGCCAGCAGCGTTGGGAGATCTAGCACAGATACGCAGTATTTT. Its translation is CASSVGRSSTDTQYF. Full variable domain (missing parts from reference TRBV9 and TRBJ2-3): DSGVTQTPKHLITATGQRVTLRCSPRSGDLSVYWYQQSLDQGLQFLIQYYNGEERAKGNILERFSAQQFPDLHSELNLSSLELGDSALYFCASSVGRSSTDTQYFGPGTRLTVL.

V usage is TRBV29-1 and J usage is TRBJ1-2; 8 bases are a match to TRBD1. The junction had 13 bases not matched to a gene; V was cut back by 6 bases and J by 7 bases. This CDR3 is built from 14 residues. Germline CDR1 is SQVTM and CDR2 is ANQGSEA. The CDR3 region has the DNA TGCAGCGTCCGCACCGGACAGGGCGTATCTGGCTACACCTTC. Translation: CSVRTGQGVSGYTF.

The chain is built from TRBV5-4 and TRBJ1-4, with 7 bases that match TRBD1. After removal of 2 bases from V and 6 bases from J, the junction contained 4 bases not matched to a gene. Germline V gives CDR1 SGHNT, CDR2 YYREEE (reference sequence). The CDR3 has 14 amino acids. The chain's CDR3 is CASSFGTEDEKLFF. The CDR3 DNA sequence: TGTGCCAGCAGCTTCGGGACAGAAGATGAAAAACTGTTTTTT.

The rearrangement links TRBV18 to TRBJ2-3; 8 bases agree with TRBD2. The germline gives CDR1 KGHSH, CDR2 LQKENI. CDR3 length equals 14 residues. V lost 1 base to trimming and J lost 4 bases; unmatched junction nucleotides: 1. CDR3 sequence (DNA): TGTGCCAGCTCACCACGGCGGGAGGCAGATACGCAGTATTTT. Residues: CASSPRREADTQYF.

The J gene is TRBJ2-7, the V gene TRBV28; no clear D. The germline V gene encodes CDR1 MDHEN and CDR2 SYDVKM. Trimming stripped 6 bases from V and 9 bases from J, with 15 bases between. This CDR3 region has 12 residues. The CDR3 loop reads CASSRPTSGQYF. DNA of the CDR3: TGTGCCAGCAGCCGTCCCACCTCTGGGCAGTACTTC.

V gene TRBV5-4 combines with J gene TRBJ2-7; 8 positions match TRBD2. Trimming at V came to 4 bases and at J to 0 bases, leaving 6 bases not matched to a gene. Germline CDR1 reads SGHNT; CDR2 reads YYREEE (reference sequence). The CDR3 runs to 15 residues. The CDR3 region is CASSRGSGSSYEQYF. The DNA of the CDR3 is TGTGCCAGCAGCCGGGGGAGCGGGAGCTCCTACGAGCAGTACTTC.